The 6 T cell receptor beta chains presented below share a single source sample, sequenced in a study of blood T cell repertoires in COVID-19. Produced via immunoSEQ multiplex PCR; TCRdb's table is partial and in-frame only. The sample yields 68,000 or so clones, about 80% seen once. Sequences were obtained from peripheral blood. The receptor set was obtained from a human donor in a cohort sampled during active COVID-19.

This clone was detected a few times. The CDR3 sequence is CASSRRLAEYNEQFF. As DNA, the CDR3 is TGTGCCAGCAGCAGGAGACTAGCGGAGTACAATGAGCAGTTCTTC. The chain joins TRBV7-2 to TRBJ2-1, with TRBD2 matching over 9 bases. The CDR3 contains 15 residues. The V segment lost 5 bases and the J segment 4 bases; nucleotides outside the gene matches: 6. Germline V gene sequence: CDR1 SGHTA, CDR2 FQGNSA. The variable domain in full, with the rest retrieved from reference TRBV7-2 and TRBJ2-1, is GAGVSQSPSNKVTEKGKDVELRCDPISGHTALYWYRQSLGQGLEFLIYFQGNSAPDKSGLPSDRFSAERTGGSVSTLTIQRTQQEDSAVYLCASSRRLAEYNEQFFGPGTRLTVL.

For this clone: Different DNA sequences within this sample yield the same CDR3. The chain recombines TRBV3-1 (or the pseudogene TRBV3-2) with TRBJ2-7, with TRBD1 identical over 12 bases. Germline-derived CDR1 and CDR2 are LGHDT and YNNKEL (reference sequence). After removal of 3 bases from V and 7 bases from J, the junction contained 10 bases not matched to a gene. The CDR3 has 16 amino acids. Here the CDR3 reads CASSHPPGQGAREQYF. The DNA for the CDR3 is TGTGCCAGCAGCCATCCGCCGGGACAGGGGGCTCGAGAGCAGTACTTC.

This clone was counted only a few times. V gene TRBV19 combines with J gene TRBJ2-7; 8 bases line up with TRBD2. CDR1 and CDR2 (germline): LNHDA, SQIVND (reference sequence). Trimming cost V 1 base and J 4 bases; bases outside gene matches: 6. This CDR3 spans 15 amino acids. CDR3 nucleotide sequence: TGTGCCAGTAGTATAGCGGGAGGGCACATATACGAGCAGTACTTC. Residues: CASSIAGGHIYEQYF. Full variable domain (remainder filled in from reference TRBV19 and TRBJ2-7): DGGITQSPKYLFRKEGQNVTLSCEQNLNHDAMYWYRQDPGQGLRLIYYSQIVNDFQKGDIAEGYSVSREKKESFPLTVTSAQKNPTAFYLCASSIAGGHIYEQYFGPGTRLTVT.

CDR3 protein: CASRRDRGQVLLGNEQFF. CDR3 DNA: TGTGCCAGCCGCCGGGACAGGGGGCAAGTATTATTGGGGAATGAGCAGTTCTTC. The gene calls are TRBV5-4 and TRBJ2-1, with 12 bases aligning to TRBD1. The germline CDR1 and CDR2 sequences are SGHNT and YYREEE (reference sequence). The trim removed 7 bases at V and 7 bases at J, leaving 18 bases unmatched. The CDR3 totals 18 residues.

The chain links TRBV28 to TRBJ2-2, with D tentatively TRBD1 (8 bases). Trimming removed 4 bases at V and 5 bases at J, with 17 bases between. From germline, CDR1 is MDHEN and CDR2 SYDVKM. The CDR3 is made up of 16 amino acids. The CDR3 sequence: CASSSPHRGGTGELFF. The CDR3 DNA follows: TGTGCCAGCAGTTCCCCACACAGGGGGGGAACCGGGGAGCTGTTTTTT.

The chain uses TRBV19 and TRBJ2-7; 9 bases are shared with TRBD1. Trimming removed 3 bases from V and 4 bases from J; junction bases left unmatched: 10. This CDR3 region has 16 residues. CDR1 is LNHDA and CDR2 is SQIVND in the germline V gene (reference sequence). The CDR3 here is CASSIGTGSTIYEQYF. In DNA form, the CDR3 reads TGTGCCAGTAGTATCGGGACAGGGAGTACAATTTACGAGCAGTACTTC. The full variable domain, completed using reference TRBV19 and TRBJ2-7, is DGGITQSPKYLFRKEGQNVTLSCEQNLNHDAMYWYRQDPGQGLRLIYYSQIVNDFQKGDIAEGYSVSREKKESFPLTVTSAQKNPTAFYLCASSIGTGSTIYEQYFGPGTRLTVT.